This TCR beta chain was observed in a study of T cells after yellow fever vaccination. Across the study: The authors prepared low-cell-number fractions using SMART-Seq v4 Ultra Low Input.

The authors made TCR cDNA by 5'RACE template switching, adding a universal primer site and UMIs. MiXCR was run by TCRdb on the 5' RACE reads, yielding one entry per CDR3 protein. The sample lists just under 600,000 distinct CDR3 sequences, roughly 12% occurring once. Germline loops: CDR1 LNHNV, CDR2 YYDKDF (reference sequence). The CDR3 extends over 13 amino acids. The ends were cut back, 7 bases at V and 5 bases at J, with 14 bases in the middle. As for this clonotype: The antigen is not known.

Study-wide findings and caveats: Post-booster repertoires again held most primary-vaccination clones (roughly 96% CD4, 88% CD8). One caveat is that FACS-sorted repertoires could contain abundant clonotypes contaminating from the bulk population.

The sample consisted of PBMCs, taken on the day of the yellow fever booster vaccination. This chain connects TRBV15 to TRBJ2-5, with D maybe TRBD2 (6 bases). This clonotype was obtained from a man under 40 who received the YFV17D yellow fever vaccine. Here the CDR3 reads CATTSLASETQYF. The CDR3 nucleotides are TGTGCCACCACTTCTCTAGCGTCGGAGACCCAGTACTTC.